This T cell receptor (beta chain) came from a study of blood T cell repertoires in COVID-19. Recruits, aged about 18 to 95 years, lived in 24 US areas. Participants' reported clinical history set cohort assignment. In the original workflow: Quantification of nucleated cells was approximated via reference gene primer amplification. TCRdb's copy holds only in-frame clones and misses some; the assay was immunoSEQ multiplex PCR. Clone size and the V and J calls come from that table; the DNA yielded D and trimming. This repertoire shows some 250,000 clones, roughly nine tenths found once; its top ten account for 0.95% to 1.5%. The CDR3 has 15 amino acids. Trimming pared 0 bases from V and 5 bases from J, leaving 14 bases between. Per the germline V gene, CDR1 is SGHRS and CDR2 is YFSETQ.

Sequenced: PBMCs or T cells enriched from blood (not recorded which). The chain combines TRBV5-1 with TRBJ1-1; D gene ambiguous. The sequence came from a human donor in a cohort exposed to, infected with or recovered from COVID-19 (not recorded which). The donor label of this sample is uncertain. CDR3 nucleotide sequence: TGCGCCAGCAGCTTGGAAACTCAAAAGCGGACTGAAGCTTTCTTT. It translates to CASSLETQKRTEAFF.